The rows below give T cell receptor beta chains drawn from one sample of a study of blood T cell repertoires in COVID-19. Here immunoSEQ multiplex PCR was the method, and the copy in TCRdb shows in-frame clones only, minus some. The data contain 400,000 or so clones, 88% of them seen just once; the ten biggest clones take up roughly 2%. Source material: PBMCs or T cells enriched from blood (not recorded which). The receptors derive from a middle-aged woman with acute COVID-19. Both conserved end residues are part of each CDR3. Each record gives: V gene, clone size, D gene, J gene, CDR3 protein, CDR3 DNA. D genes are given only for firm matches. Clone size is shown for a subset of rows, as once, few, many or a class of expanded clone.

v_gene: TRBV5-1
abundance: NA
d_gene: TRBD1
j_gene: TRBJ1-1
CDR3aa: CASSLGAGGSTEAFF
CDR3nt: TGCGCCAGCAGCTTGGGGGCAGGGGGAAGCACTGAAGCTTTCTTT

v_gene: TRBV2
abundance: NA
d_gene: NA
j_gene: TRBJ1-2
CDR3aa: CASNSNNYGYTF
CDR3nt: TGTGCCAGCAACAGTAATAACTATGGCTACACCTTC

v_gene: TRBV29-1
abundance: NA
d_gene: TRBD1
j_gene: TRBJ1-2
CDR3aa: CSVRPNQTGDYGYTF
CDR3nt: TGCAGCGTCCGACCCAACCAGACAGGGGACTATGGCTACACCTTC

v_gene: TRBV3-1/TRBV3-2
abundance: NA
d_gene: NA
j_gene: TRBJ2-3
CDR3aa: CASSQVEGPGDTQYF
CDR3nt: TGTGCCAGCAGCCAAGTGGAGGGCCCTGGGGATACGCAGTATTTT

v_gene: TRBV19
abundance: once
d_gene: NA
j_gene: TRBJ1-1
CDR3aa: CASSGQQNTEAFF
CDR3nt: TGTGCCAGTAGCGGACAGCAAAACACTGAAGCTTTCTTT

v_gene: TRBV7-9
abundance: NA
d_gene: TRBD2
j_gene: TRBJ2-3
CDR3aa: CASSSLLAGSTDTQYF
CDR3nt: TGTGCCAGCAGCTCCTTACTAGCGGGGAGCACAGATACGCAGTATTTT

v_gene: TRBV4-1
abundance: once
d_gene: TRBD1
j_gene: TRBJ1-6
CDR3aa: CASSQEQGQTVNSPLHF
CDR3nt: TGCGCCAGCAGCCAAGAACAGGGACAGACGGTGAATTCACCCCTCCACTTT

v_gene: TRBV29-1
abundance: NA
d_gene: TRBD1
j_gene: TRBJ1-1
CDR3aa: CSVDSPGGTEAFF
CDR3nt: TGCAGCGTTGACAGCCCAGGGGGCACTGAAGCTTTCTTT

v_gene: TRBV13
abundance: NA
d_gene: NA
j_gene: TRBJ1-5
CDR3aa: CASSSREGNQPQHF
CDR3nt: TGTGCCAGCAGCTCCAGGGAGGGCAATCAGCCCCAGCATTTT

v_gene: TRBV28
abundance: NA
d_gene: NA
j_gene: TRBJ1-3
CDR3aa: CASSLFPDVGRGNTIYF
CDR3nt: TGTGCCAGCAGTTTATTTCCCGACGTCGGGAGGGGAAACACCATATATTTT

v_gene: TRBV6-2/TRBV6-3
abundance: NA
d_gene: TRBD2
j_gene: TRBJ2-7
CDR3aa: CASSYRGGHLEQYF
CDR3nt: TGTGCCAGCAGTTACCGGGGGGGGCACCTCGAGCAGTACTTC

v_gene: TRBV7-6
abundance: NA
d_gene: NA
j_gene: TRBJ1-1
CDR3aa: CASSLMQWNTEAFF
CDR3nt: TGTGCCAGCAGCTTAATGCAGTGGAACACTGAAGCTTTCTTT

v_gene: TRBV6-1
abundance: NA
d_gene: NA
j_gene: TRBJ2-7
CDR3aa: CASSDLYEQYF
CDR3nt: TGTGCCAGCAGTGATCTATACGAGCAGTACTTC

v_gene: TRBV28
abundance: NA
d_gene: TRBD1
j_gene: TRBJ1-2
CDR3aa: CASRHTGTGSVEGYTF
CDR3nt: TGTGCCAGCAGACATACCGGGACAGGGTCCGTTGAGGGCTACACCTTC

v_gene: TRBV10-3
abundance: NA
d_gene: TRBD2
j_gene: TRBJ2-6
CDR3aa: CAISESVAGDSGANVLTF
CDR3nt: TGTGCCATCAGTGAGTCGGTAGCGGGGGACTCTGGGGCCAACGTCCTGACTTTC

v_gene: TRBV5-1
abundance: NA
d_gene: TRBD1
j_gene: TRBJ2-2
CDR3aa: CASSLGGQGTPGELFF
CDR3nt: TGCGCCAGCAGCTTGGGGGGACAGGGGACCCCCGGGGAGCTGTTTTTT

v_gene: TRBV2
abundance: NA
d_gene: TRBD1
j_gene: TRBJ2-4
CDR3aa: CASTGQGPNIQYF
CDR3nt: TGTGCCAGCACCGGACAGGGGCCCAACATTCAGTACTTC

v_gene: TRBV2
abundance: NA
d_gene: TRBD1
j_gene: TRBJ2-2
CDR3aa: CASSGQGAGELFF
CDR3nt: TGTGCCAGCAGTGGACAGGGGGCCGGGGAGCTGTTTTTT

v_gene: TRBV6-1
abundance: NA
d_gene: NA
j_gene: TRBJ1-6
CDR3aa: CASSEAGGADSPLHF
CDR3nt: TGTGCCAGCAGTGAAGCGGGGGGGGCCGATTCACCCCTCCACTTT

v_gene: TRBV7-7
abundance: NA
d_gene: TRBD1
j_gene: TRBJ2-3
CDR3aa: CASSLSEGTGTITDTQYF
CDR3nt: TGTGCCAGCAGCTTAAGCGAAGGGACAGGGACGATCACAGATACGCAGTATTTT

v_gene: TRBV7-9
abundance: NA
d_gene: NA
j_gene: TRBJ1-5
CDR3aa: CASSLGQARNQPQHF
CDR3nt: TGTGCCAGCAGCTTAGGACAGGCTCGCAATCAGCCCCAGCATTTT

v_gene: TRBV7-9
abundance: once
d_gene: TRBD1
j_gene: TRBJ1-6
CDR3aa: CASSLAAGGDSPLHF
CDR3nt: TGTGCCAGCAGCTTAGCGGCAGGGGGTGATTCACCCCTCCACTTT

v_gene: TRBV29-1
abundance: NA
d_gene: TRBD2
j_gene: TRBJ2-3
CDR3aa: CSVGGSNTQYF
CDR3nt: TGCAGCGTTGGCGGGAGCAATACGCAGTATTTT

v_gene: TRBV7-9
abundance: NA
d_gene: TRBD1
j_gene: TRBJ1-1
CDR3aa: CASSVRDRGTEAFF
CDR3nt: TGTGCCAGCAGCGTCCGGGACAGGGGGACTGAAGCTTTCTTT

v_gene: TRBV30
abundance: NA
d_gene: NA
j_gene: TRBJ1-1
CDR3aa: CAWSPGIVSEAFF
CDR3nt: TGTGCCTGGAGTCCCGGGATAGTCTCTGAAGCTTTCTTT

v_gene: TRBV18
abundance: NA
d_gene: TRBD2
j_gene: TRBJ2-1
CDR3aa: CASSLKRTSGVSYNEQFF
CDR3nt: TGTGCCAGCTCACTCAAGAGGACTAGCGGGGTCTCCTACAATGAGCAGTTCTTC

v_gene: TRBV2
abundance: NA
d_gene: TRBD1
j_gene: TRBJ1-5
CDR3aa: CASSDVHRGLVWQPQHF
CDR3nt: TGTGCCAGCAGTGATGTCCACAGGGGGCTTGTTTGGCAGCCCCAGCATTTT

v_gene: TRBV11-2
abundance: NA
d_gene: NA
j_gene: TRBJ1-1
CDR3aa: CASSLWGVGAEAFF
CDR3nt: TGTGCCAGCAGCTTATGGGGGGTTGGTGCTGAAGCTTTCTTT

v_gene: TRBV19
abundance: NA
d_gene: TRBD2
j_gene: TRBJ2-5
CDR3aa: CASSIGSGAGETQYF
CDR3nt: TGTGCCAGTAGTATAGGATCGGGAGCGGGGGAGACCCAGTACTTC

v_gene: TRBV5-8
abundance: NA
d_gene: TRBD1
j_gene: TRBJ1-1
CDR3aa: CASSLDRGAFF
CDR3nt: TGTGCCAGCAGCTTAGACAGGGGCGCTTTCTTT

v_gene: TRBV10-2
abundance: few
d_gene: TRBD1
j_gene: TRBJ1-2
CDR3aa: CASSEAGTDPYGYTF
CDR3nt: TGCGCCAGCAGTGAGGCCGGGACAGATCCCTATGGCTACACCTTC

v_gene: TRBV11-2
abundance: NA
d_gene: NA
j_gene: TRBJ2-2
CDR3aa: CASRRQSSNTGELFF
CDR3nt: TGTGCCAGCAGGAGACAGTCATCCAACACCGGGGAGCTGTTTTTT

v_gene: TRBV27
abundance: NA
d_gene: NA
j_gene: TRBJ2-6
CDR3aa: CASSLYRESGANVLTF
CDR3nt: TGTGCCAGCAGTTTATACAGGGAATCTGGGGCCAACGTCCTGACTTTC

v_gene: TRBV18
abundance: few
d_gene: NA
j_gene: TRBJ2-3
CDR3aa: CASSPSSGDTQYF
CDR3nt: TGTGCCAGCTCCCCTTCGTCGGGGGATACGCAGTATTTT

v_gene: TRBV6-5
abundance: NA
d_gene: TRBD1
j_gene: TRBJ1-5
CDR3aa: CASTSPGTGYQPQHF
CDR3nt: TGTGCCAGCACTTCTCCCGGGACAGGGTATCAGCCCCAGCATTTT

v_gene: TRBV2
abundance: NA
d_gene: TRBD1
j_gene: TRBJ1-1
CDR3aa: CASSPDRQNTEAFF
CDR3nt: TGTGCCAGCAGCCCGGACAGGCAGAACACTGAAGCTTTCTTT

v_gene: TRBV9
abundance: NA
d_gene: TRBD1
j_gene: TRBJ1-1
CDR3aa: CASSARGDPNTEAFF
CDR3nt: TGTGCCAGCAGCGCCAGGGGGGATCCAAACACTGAAGCTTTCTTT

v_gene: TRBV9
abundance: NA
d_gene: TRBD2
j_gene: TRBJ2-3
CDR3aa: CASSVGTSGLGDTQYF
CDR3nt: TGTGCCAGCAGCGTAGGGACTAGCGGCCTCGGGGATACGCAGTATTTT

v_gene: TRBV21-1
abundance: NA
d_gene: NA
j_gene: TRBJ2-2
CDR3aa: CASSRETGGWELFF
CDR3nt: TGTGCCAGCAGCAGAGAAACAGGGGGCTGGGAGCTGTTTTTT

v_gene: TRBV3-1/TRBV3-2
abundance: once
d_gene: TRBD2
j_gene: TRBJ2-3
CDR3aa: CASSLGTSGRTDTQYF
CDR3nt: TGTGCCAGCAGCCTCGGGACTAGCGGACGCACAGATACGCAGTATTTT

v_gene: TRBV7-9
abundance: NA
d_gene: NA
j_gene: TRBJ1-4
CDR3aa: CASSLGIEGTNEKLFF
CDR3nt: TGTGCCAGCAGCTTGGGGATAGAGGGAACTAATGAAAAACTGTTTTTT

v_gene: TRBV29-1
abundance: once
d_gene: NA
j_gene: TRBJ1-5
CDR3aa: CSVSGGSGNQPQHF
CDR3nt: TGCAGCGTTTCGGGAGGATCGGGCAATCAGCCCCAGCATTTT

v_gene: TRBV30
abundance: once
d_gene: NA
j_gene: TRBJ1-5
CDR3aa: CAWSVTGNQPQHF
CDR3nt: TGTGCCTGGAGTGTAACAGGGAATCAGCCCCAGCATTTT

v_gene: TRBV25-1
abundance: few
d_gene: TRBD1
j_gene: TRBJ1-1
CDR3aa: CASRLTQGAEAFF
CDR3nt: TGTGCCAGCAGGCTCACCCAGGGGGCTGAAGCTTTCTTT

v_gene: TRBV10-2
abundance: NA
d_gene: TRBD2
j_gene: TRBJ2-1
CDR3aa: CASSGGAGVPYNEQFF
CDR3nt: TGCGCCAGCAGTGGTGGAGCGGGGGTTCCATACAATGAGCAGTTCTTC

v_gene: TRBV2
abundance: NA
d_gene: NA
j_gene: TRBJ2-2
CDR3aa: CASLSTVKGTGELFF
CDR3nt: TGTGCCAGTTTATCGACAGTGAAGGGAACCGGGGAGCTGTTTTTT

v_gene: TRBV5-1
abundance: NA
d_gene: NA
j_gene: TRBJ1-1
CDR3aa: CASSLGVAEAFF
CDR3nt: TGCGCCAGCAGCTTGGGCGTGGCTGAAGCTTTCTTT

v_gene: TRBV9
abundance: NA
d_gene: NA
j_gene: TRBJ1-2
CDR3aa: CASSGGFVTYGYTF
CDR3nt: TGTGCCAGCAGCGGAGGATTTGTTACCTATGGCTACACCTTC

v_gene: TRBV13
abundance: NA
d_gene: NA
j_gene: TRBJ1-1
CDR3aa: CASSLGYRANTEAFF
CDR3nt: TGTGCCAGCAGCTTAGGCTACAGGGCGAACACTGAAGCTTTCTTT

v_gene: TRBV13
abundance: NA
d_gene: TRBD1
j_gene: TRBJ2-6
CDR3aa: CASKPGQLFASSGANVLTF
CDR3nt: TGTGCCAGCAAACCGGGACAGTTATTCGCCAGCTCTGGGGCCAACGTCCTGACTTTC

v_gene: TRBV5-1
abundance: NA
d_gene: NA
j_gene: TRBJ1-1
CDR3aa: CASRTEGATEAFF
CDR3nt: TGCGCCAGCAGAACGGAGGGCGCCACTGAAGCTTTCTTT

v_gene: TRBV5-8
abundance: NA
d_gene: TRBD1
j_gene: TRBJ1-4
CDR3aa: CASPPRSRGSNEKLFF
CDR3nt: TGTGCCAGCCCACCACGATCCAGGGGGTCTAATGAAAAACTGTTTTTT

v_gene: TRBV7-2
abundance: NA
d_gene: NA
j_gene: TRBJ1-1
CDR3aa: CASSLVGNTEAFF
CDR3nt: TGTGCCAGCAGCTTAGTCGGGAACACTGAAGCTTTCTTT

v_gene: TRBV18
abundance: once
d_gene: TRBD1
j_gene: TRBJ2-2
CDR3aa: CASSLDRGDTGELFF
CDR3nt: TGTGCCAGCTCACTTGACAGGGGGGACACCGGGGAGCTGTTTTTT

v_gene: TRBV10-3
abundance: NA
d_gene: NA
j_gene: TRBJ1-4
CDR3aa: CAISGGLGEKLFF
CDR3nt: TGTGCCATCAGCGGGGGGCTTGGCGAAAAACTGTTTTTT